A single sample is the source of the 18 T cell receptor beta chains below, sequenced in a study of cytotoxic CD8 clonotypes in ibrutinib-treated CLL. The assay was immunoSEQ multiplex PCR, and TCRdb's table has in-frame clones only and misses some. The repertoire has some 200,000 clones, approximately 70% of them found once; the top ten carry around 5.9%. The source was PBMCs, collected after 12 months of ibrutinib treatment. The receptors come from a human donor with chronic lymphocytic leukemia.

The chain joins TRBV7-2 to TRBJ2-1; TRBD1 matches at 9 bases. Germline-derived CDR1 and CDR2 are SGHTA and FQGNSA. There are 16 residues in the CDR3. V lost 5 bases to trimming and J lost 1 base; unmatched junction nucleotides: 6. The CDR3 coding sequence is TGTGCCAGCAGCGGACGGACAGGGGAATCCTACAATGAGCAGTTCTTC. It is translated as CASSGRTGESYNEQFF.

The table lists this clone with a count of one. V gene TRBV9 combines with J gene TRBJ1-1, with D possibly TRBD1 on 6 matching bases. V was clipped by 0 bases and J by 1 base, with 10 bases between them. Germline CDR1 SGDLS, CDR2 YYNGEE. The CDR3 contains 15 residues. As DNA, the CDR3 is TGTGCCAGCAGCGTAGATTGGGGGGCGAACACTGAAGCTTTCTTT. Translated: CASSVDWGANTEAFF.

The J gene is TRBJ2-1, the V gene TRBV13; D unresolved. This CDR3 region has 12 residues. Germline V gene data show CDR1 as PRHDT and CDR2 as FYEKMQ (reference sequence). V was cut by 3 bases and J by 9 bases, with 9 bases left in between. For the CDR3, the DNA is TGTGCCAGCAGCTTGAAGGGCGGTGAGCAGTTCTTC. Translation: CASSLKGGEQFF.

This chain connects TRBV28 to TRBJ2-3; D perhaps matches TRBD2 (5 bases). Germline CDR1 reads MDHEN; CDR2 reads SYDVKM. The CDR3 is 15 residues long. Trimming removed 8 bases from V and 3 bases from J, with 18 bases in between. For the CDR3, the DNA is TGTGCCAGCTCGGGATGGGCGCGAGGGACAGATACGCAGTATTTT. This encodes CASSGWARGTDTQYF.

The chain employs TRBV27 and TRBJ2-3; no clear D. CDR1 and CDR2 (germline): MNHEY, SMNVEV (reference sequence). CDR3 size: 16 residues. V was pared by 2 bases and J by 0 bases, with 12 bases between. The CDR3 DNA follows: TGTGCCAGCAGTTTACATCCGAGGTCTAGCACAGATACGCAGTATTTT. It codes for CASSLHPRSSTDTQYF.

The V gene is TRBV2, the J gene TRBJ2-3; D is perhaps TRBD1 or TRBD2 (6 bases each). Per the germline V gene, CDR1 is SNHLY and CDR2 is FYNNEI. Trimming removed 7 bases from V and 0 bases from J, with 17 bases in between. The CDR3 length is 16 residues. This CDR3 reads CASTDRGGPSTDTQYF. The CDR3 nucleotides are TGTGCCAGCACAGACAGAGGGGGGCCTAGCACAGATACGCAGTATTTT.

The chain links TRBV5-1 to TRBJ2-1; the match to TRBD2 covers 8 bases. This CDR3 contains 17 residues. V was clipped by 0 bases and J by 2 bases; unmatched bases: 7. The germline gives CDR1 SGHRS, CDR2 YFSETQ. The CDR3 loop reads CASSLVSSGGAYNEQFF. In DNA, the CDR3 is TGCGCCAGCAGCTTGGTCTCCAGCGGGGGCGCCTACAATGAGCAGTTCTTC. Drawing the rest from reference TRBV5-1 and TRBJ2-1, the complete variable domain is KAGVTQTPRYLIKTRGQQVTLSCSPISGHRSVSWYQQTPGQGLQFLFEYFSETQRNKGNFPGRFSGRQFSNSRSEMNVSTLELGDSALYLCASSLVSSGGAYNEQFFGPGTRLTVL.

This clone was seen just once. The rearrangement links TRBV7-2 to TRBJ2-7; tentative D call: TRBD2 (5 bases). Germline CDR1 reads SGHTA; CDR2 reads FQGNSA. CDR3 length: 12 residues. V was trimmed by 3 bases and J by 4 bases, leaving 7 bases between them. The CDR3 sequence: CASSLGAYEQYF. The CDR3 nucleotides are TGTGCCAGCAGCTTGGGAGCTTACGAGCAGTACTTC.

This clone has more than one count but fewer than ten. The V call is TRBV30, the J call TRBJ1-5; D possibly corresponds to TRBD1 (5 bases). V was shortened by 0 bases and J by 0 bases, with 12 bases between the two germline ends. CDR3 length equals 16 residues. Germline V gene lookup returns CDR1 GTSNPN and CDR2 SVGIG (reference sequence). CDR3 loop: CAWSVRGMGSNQPQHF. DNA of the CDR3: TGTGCCTGGAGTGTAAGGGGAATGGGTAGCAATCAGCCCCAGCATTTT.

The chain joins TRBV20-1 to TRBJ2-7; 7 positions agree with TRBD2. J gave up 6 bases and V 5 bases, and 1 base lay outside the gene matches. Germline V gene lookup returns CDR1 DFQATT and CDR2 SNEGSKA (reference sequence). The CDR3 consists of 10 residues. CDR3 sequence: CSASGGEQYF. CDR3 DNA: TGCAGTGCTTCGGGGGGCGAGCAGTACTTC.

The chain combines TRBV5-1 with TRBJ1-2; 8 bases line up with TRBD1. CDR1 is SGHRS and CDR2 is YFSETQ in the germline V gene. This CDR3 is built from 15 residues. The V and J ends lost 4 bases and 2 bases, in that order; junction bases with no gene match: 7. As DNA, the CDR3 is TGCGCCAGCAGCGTAACGACAGGGGCGAACTATGGCTACACCTTC. It is translated as CASSVTTGANYGYTF.

As to this clone: The same CDR3 also results from other DNA sequences found in this sample. The gene calls are TRBV19 and TRBJ1-5; maybe TRBD1 (5 bases). The CDR3 extends over 12 amino acids. V was trimmed by 3 bases and J by 7 bases, leaving 7 bases between them. Germline-derived CDR1 and CDR2 are LNHDA and SQIVND (reference sequence). DNA for the CDR3: TGTGCCAGTAGTATTGGGGGGCAGCCCCAGCATTTT. It codes for CASSIGGQPQHF.

This clone was seen more than once but under ten times. V is TRBV11-3 and J is TRBJ1-6; D remains unclear. This CDR3 region has 13 residues. CDR1 and CDR2 (germline): SGHNT, YENEEA. Trimming left V 4 bases short and J 10 bases short, with 11 bases between. The CDR3: CASSSQSGSPLHF. CDR3 in DNA: TGTGCCAGCAGCTCCCAAAGCGGCTCACCCCTCCACTTT.

This clone showed up just once. The chain combines TRBV30 with TRBJ1-1; no firm D call. The CDR3 runs to 13 residues. Germline CDR1 and CDR2: GTSNPN and SVGIG (reference sequence). Trimming stripped 3 bases from V and 2 bases from J, with 10 bases between. CDR3: CAWRPYTNTEAFF. The DNA of the CDR3 is TGTGCCTGGAGGCCCTACACCAACACTGAAGCTTTCTTT.

This chain uses TRBV6-1 with TRBJ2-7; D is undetermined. Trimming pared 0 bases from V and 6 bases from J, leaving 12 bases between. The CDR3 is 14 amino acids. Germline V CDR1 and CDR2: MNHNS, SASEGT. The DNA of the CDR3 is TGTGCCAGCAGTGAAGCTACGGATTTTTCCGAGCAGTACTTC. This encodes CASSEATDFSEQYF.

This chain links TRBV18 with TRBJ1-5; D unresolved. V dropped 0 bases and J dropped 9 bases, with 18 bases sitting between them. This CDR3 has 16 residues. Germline V gene lookup returns CDR1 KGHSH and CDR2 LQKENI. The CDR3 is CASSPPGRAWERPQHF. CDR3 bases: TGTGCCAGCTCACCACCGGGGAGGGCATGGGAAAGGCCCCAGCATTTT. Drawing the rest from reference TRBV18 and TRBJ1-5, the complete variable domain is NAGVMQNPRHLVRRRGQEARLRCSPMKGHSHVYWYRQLPEEGLKFMVYLQKENIIDESGMPKERFSAEFPKEGPSILRIQQVVRGDSAAYFCASSPPGRAWERPQHFGDGTRLSIL.

This chain uses TRBV25-1 with TRBJ1-4; no reliable D call. The CDR3 is 15 amino acids. The V gene lost 4 bases and the J gene lost 2 bases, with 11 bases spanning the gap. CDR1 and CDR2 (germline): MGHDK, SYGVNS. The CDR3 DNA reads as TGTGCCAGCAGTGTACGGGGAAAGACTAATGAAAAACTGTTTTTT. Protein sequence: CASSVRGKTNEKLFF.

This clone appeared once. This chain connects TRBV19 to TRBJ1-1; 7 bases are shared with TRBD1. V shed 6 bases and J 1 base; nucleotides not matched to a gene: 8. Germline V lookup: CDR1 LNHDA, CDR2 SQIVND (reference sequence). The CDR3 has 15 residues. As DNA, the CDR3 is TGTGCCAGTAGATTACAGGGGTACGGGAACACTGAAGCTTTCTTT. It encodes CASRLQGYGNTEAFF.